Detailed here is one T cell receptor beta chain. The authors' processing: Amplified reference gene primers provided the basis for estimating nucleated cell counts. This table comes from immunoSEQ multiplex PCR, and its TCRdb copy is limited to in-frame clones, with some not included. For V, J and clone size, that table is used; D and trimming come from the DNA. The sample has about 110,000 clones; approximately 87% are singletons. After removal of 0 bases from V and 6 bases from J, the junction contained 3 bases not matched to a gene. This CDR3 region has 16 residues. Germline V gene lookup returns CDR1 SGHTA and CDR2 FQGTGA. The data are from a study of blood T cell repertoires in COVID-19.

The chain employs TRBV7-3 and TRBJ2-2; 11 positions match TRBD1. Sequenced sample: peripheral blood. The sequence came from a woman between 45 and 60 years old with acute or convalescent COVID-19. The DNA of the CDR3 is TGTGCCAGCAGCTTAACCCGGGACAGGGGGTCCGGGGAGCTGTTTTTT. Amino acid sequence: CASSLTRDRGSGELFF. Full variable domain (rest looked up from reference TRBV7-3 and TRBJ2-2): GAGVSQTPSNKVTEKGKYVELRCDPISGHTALYWYRQSLGQGPEFLIYFQGTGAADDSGLPNDRFFAVRPEGSVSTLKIQRTERGDSAVYLCASSLTRDRGSGELFFGEGSRLTVL.